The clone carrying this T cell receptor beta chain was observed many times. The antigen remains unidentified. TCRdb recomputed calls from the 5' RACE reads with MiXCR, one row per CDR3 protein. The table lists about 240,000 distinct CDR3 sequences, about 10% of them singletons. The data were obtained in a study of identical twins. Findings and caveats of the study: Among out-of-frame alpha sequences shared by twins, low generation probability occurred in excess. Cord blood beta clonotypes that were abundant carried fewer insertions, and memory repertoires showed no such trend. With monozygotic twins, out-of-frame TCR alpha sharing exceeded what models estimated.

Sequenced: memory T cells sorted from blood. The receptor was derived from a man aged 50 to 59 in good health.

The CDR3, as DNA: TGTGCCAGCAGCTTGGAACGGCAGCCGTCGGATACGCAGTATTTT. Translated: CASSLERQPSDTQYF. The chain is built from TRBV5-6 and TRBJ2-3; no definite D call. Germline lookup yields CDR1 SGHDT and CDR2 YYEEEE. The CDR3 covers 15 residues. V was trimmed by 0 bases and J by 6 bases, leaving 14 bases between them.